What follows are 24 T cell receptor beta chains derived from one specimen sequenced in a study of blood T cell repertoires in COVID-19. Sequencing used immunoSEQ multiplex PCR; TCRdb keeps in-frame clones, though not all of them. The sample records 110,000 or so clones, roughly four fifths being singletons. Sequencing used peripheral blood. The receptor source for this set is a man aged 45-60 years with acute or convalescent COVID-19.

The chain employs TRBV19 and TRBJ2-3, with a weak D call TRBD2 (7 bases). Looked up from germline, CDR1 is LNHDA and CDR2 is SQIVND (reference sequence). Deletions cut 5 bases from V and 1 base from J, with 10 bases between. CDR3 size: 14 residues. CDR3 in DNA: TGTGCCAGTAGTTCGGGGGGCGGCACAGATACGCAGTATTTT. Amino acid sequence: CASSSGGGTDTQYF.

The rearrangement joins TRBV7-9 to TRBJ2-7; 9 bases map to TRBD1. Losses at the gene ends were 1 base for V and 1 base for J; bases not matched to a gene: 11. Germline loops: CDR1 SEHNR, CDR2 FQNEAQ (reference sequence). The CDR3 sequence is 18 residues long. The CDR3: CASSLGGLGTGTSYEQYF. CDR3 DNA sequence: TGTGCCAGCAGCTTAGGGGGTTTAGGGACAGGGACGTCCTACGAGCAGTACTTC.

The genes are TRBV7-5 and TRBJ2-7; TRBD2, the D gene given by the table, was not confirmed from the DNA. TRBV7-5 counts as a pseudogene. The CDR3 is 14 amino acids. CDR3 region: CARSLRRGPREQYF. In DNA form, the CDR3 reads TGTGCCAGAAGCCTTCGGAGGGGACCTCGCGAGCAGTACTTC.

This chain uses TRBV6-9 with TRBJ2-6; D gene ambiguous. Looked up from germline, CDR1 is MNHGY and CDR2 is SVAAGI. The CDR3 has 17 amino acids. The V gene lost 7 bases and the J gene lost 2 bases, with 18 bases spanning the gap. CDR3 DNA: TGTGCCAGCACCCACCTCGCCAGCCGGGCTGGGGCCAACGTCCTGACTTTC. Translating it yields CASTHLASRAGANVLTF.

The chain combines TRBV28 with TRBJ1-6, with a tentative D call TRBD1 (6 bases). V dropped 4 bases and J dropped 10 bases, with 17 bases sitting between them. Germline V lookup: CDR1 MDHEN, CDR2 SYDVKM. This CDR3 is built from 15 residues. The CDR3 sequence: CASSYRVGVGSPLHF. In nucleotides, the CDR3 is TGTGCCAGCAGTTACAGGGTCGGGGTGGGGTCACCCCTCCACTTT. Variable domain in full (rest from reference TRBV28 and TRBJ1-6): DVKVTQSSRYLVKRTGEKVFLECVQDMDHENMFWYRQDPGLGLRLIYFSYDVKMKEKGDIPEGYSVSREKKERFSLILESASTNQTSMYLCASSYRVGVGSPLHFGNGTRLTVT.

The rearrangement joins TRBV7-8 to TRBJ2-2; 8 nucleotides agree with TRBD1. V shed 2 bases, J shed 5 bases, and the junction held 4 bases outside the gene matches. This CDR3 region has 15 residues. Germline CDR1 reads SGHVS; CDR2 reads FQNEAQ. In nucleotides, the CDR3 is TGTGCCAGCAGCTTACAAACAGGGGGAACCGGGGAGCTGTTTTTT. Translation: CASSLQTGGTGELFF.

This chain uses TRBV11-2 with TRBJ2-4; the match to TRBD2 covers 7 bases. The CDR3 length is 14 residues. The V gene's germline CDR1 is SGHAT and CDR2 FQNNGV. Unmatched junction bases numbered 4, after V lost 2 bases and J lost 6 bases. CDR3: CASSLKSSGNIQYF. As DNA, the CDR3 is TGTGCCAGCAGCTTAAAGTCTAGCGGAAACATTCAGTACTTC.

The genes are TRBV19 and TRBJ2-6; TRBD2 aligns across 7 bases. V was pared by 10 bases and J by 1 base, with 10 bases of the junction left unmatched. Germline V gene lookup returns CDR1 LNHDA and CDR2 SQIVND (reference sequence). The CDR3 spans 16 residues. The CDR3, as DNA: TGTGCCACCTCGCCGGGCGGGAGTTCTGGGGCCAACGTCCTGACTTTC. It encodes CATSPGGSSGANVLTF. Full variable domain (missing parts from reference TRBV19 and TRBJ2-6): DGGITQSPKYLFRKEGQNVTLSCEQNLNHDAMYWYRQDPGQGLRLIYYSQIVNDFQKGDIAEGYSVSREKKESFPLTVTSAQKNPTAFYLCATSPGGSSGANVLTFGAGSRLTVL.

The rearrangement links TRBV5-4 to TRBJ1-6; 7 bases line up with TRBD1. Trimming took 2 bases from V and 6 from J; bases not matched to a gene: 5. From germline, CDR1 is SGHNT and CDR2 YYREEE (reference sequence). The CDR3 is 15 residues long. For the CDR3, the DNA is TGTGCCAGCAGCTTACAGGACAGGCCTAATTCACCCCTCCACTTT. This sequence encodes CASSLQDRPNSPLHF.

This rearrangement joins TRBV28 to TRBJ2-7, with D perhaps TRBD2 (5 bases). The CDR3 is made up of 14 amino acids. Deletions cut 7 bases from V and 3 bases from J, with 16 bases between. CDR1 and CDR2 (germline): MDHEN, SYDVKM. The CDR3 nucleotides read TGTGCCAGCAAGGTGCCCGGGATTAACTACGAGCAGTACTTC. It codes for CASKVPGINYEQYF.

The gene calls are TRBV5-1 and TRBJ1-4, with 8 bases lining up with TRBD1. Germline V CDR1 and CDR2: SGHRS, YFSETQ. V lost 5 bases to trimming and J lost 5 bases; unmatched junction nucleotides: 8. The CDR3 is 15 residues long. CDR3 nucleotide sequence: TGCGCCAGCAGGGTGACAGGGGCATTAAATGAAAAACTGTTTTTT. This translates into CASRVTGALNEKLFF.

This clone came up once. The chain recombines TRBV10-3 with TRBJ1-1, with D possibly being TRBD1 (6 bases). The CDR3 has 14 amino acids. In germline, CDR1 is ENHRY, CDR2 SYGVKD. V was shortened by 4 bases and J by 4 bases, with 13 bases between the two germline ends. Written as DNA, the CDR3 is TGTGCCATCAGTGGCCTACAGGGAGTCACTGAAGCTTTCTTT. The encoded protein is CAISGLQGVTEAFF.

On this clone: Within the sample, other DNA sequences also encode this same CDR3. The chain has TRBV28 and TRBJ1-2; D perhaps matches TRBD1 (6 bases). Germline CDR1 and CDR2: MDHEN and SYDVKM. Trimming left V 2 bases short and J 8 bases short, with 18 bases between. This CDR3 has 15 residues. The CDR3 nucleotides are TGTGCCAGCAGTTTAACCGGGGGGAGGGGGGGAGGCTACACCTTC. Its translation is CASSLTGGRGGGYTF.

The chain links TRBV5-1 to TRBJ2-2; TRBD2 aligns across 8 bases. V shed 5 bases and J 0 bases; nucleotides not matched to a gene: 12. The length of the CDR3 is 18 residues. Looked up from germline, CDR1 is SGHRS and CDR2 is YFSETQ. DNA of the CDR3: TGCGCCAGCAGGTGGGGGGCTAGCGGGCTCGCGAACACCGGGGAGCTGTTTTTT. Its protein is CASRWGASGLANTGELFF. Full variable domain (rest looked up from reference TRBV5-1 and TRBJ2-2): KAGVTQTPRYLIKTRGQQVTLSCSPISGHRSVSWYQQTPGQGLQFLFEYFSETQRNKGNFPGRFSGRQFSNSRSEMNVSTLELGDSALYLCASRWGASGLANTGELFFGEGSRLTVL.

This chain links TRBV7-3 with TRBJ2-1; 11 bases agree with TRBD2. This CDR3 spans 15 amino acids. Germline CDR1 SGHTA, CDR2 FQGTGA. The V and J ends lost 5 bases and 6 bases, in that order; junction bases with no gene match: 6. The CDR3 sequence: CASSHSGGASNEQFF. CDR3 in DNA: TGTGCCAGCAGCCATAGCGGGGGGGCCTCCAATGAGCAGTTCTTC.

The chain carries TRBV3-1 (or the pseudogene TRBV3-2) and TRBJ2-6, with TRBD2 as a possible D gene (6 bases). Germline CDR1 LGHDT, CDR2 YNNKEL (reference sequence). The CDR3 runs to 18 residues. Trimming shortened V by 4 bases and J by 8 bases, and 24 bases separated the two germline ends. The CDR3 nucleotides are TGTGCCAGCAGCCCCTCCGCGAGCGGGCCGGGATTTCCCAACGTCCTGACTTTC. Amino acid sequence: CASSPSASGPGFPNVLTF.

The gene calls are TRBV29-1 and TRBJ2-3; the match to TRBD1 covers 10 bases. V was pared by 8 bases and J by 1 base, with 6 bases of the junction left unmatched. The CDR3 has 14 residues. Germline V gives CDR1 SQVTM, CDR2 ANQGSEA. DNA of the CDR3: TGCAGCCCTGGACAGGGGGGAGGCACAGATACGCAGTATTTT. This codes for CSPGQGGGTDTQYF.

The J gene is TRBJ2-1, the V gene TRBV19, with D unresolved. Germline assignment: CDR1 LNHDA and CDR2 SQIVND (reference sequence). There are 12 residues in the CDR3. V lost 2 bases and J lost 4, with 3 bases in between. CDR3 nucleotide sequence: TGTGCCAGTAGTATACAGTACAATGAGCAGTTCTTC. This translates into CASSIQYNEQFF. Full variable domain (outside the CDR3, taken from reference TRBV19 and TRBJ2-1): DGGITQSPKYLFRKEGQNVTLSCEQNLNHDAMYWYRQDPGQGLRLIYYSQIVNDFQKGDIAEGYSVSREKKESFPLTVTSAQKNPTAFYLCASSIQYNEQFFGPGTRLTVL.

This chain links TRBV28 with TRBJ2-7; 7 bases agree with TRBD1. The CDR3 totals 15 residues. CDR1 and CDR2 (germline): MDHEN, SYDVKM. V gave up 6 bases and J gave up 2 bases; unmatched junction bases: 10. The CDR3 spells CASREDRSETYEQYF. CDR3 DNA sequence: TGTGCCAGCAGGGAGGACAGGTCCGAAACCTACGAGCAGTACTTC.

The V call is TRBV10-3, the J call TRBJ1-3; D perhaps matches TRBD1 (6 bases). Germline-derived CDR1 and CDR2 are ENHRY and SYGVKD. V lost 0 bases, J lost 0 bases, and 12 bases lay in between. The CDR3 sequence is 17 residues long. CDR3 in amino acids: CAISESRGIDSGNTIYF. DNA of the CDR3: TGTGCCATCAGTGAGTCAAGGGGGATTGACTCTGGAAACACCATATATTTT.

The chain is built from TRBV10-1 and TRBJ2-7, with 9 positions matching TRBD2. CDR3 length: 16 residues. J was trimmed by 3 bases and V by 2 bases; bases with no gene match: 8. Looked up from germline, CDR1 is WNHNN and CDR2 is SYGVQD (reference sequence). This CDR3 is CASSEPGASGNYEQYF. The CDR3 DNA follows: TGCGCCAGCAGTGAGCCGGGGGCTAGCGGGAACTACGAGCAGTACTTC.

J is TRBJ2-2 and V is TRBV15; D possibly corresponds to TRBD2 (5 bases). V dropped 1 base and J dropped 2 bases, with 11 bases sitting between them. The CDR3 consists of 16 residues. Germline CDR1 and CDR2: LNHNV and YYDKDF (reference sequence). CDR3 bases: TGTGCCACCAGCAGAGGCCGCGGGTCAAACACCGGGGAGCTGTTTTTT. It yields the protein CATSRGRGSNTGELFF. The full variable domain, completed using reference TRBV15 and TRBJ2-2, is DAMVIQNPRYQVTQFGKPVTLSCSQTLNHNVMYWYQQKSSQAPKLLFHYYDKDFNNEADTPDNFQSRRPNTSFCFLDIRSPGLGDTAMYLCATSRGRGSNTGELFFGEGSRLTVL.

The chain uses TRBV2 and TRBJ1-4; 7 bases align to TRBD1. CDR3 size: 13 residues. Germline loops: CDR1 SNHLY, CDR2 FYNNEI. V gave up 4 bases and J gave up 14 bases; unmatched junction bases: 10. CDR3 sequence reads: CASSAAQGVELFF. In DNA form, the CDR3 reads TGTGCCAGCAGTGCCGCCCAGGGGGTCGAGCTGTTTTTT.

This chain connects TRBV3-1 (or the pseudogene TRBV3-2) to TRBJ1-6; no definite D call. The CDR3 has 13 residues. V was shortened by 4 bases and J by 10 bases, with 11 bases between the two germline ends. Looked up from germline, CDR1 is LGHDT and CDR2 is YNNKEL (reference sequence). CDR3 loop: CASSPGTRSPLHF. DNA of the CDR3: TGTGCCAGCAGCCCTGGTACCAGGTCACCCCTCCACTTT.